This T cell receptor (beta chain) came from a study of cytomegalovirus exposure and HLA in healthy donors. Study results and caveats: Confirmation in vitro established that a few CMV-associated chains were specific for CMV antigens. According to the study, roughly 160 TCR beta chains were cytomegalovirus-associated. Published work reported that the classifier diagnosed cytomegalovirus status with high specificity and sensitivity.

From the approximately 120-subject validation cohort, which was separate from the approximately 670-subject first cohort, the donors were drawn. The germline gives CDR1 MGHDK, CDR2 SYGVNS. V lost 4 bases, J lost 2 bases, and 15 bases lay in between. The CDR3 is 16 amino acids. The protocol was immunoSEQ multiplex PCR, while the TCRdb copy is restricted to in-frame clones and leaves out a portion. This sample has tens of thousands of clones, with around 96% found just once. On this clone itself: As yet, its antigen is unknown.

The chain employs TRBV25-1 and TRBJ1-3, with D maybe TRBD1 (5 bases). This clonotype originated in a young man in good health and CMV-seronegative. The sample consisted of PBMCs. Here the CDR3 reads CASSARSAGPGNTIYF. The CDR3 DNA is TGTGCCAGCAGTGCAAGGTCCGCAGGGCCTGGAAACACCATATATTTT.